This note documents a single TCR beta chain sequence. The data originate from a study of T cell changes during pregnancy in multiple sclerosis. Profiling relied on immunoSEQ multiplex PCR, and the TCRdb table lists in-frame clones only, not all of them. The profile covers tens of thousands of clones, with approximately 91% appearing a single time and approximately 0.35% taken by the ten largest. The V gene's germline CDR1 is SNHLY and CDR2 FYNNEI. V lost 4 bases, J lost 0 bases, and 16 bases lay in between. The CDR3 sequence is 17 residues long. The source was CD4+ T cells from peripheral blood mononuclear cells, collected after pregnancy. The chain is built from TRBV2 and TRBJ2-1, with a possible D match to TRBD2 (6 bases). The clonotype was recovered from a female donor in good health, enrolled as a control in a pregnancy study. CDR3 nucleotide sequence: TGTGCCAGCAGTGTTCCGACTAGACTGGGCTCCTACAATGAGCAGTTCTTC. It translates to CASSVPTRLGSYNEQFF.